This entry lists 2 T cell receptor beta chains sequenced from one sample in a study of cytomegalovirus exposure and HLA in healthy donors. Researchers ran the PCR with 60 Vbeta and 13 Jbeta primers. This table comes from immunoSEQ multiplex PCR, and its TCRdb copy is limited to in-frame clones, with some not included. Among fewer than 90,000 clones, more than 80% were seen once, and the ten largest hold around 7%. Sample: PBMCs. These receptors all stem from a human donor in good health.

The chain couples TRBV30 to TRBJ2-7, with TRBD1 identical over 7 bases. V shed 4 bases, J shed 1 base, and the junction held 10 bases outside the gene matches. CDR3 length: 15 residues. From germline, CDR1 is GTSNPN and CDR2 SVGIG (reference sequence). The CDR3 region has the DNA TGTGCCTGGAAATACTACAGGGGTTCGTCCTACGAGCAGTACTTC. Its translation is CAWKYYRGSSYEQYF.

This chain connects TRBV5-1 to TRBJ2-3; a weak D match, TRBD2 (6 bases). This CDR3 has 16 amino acids. Trimming pared 1 base from V and 0 bases from J, leaving 12 bases between. Germline values: CDR1 SGHRS, CDR2 YFSETQ. The chain's CDR3 is CASSLSLAPSTDTQYF. CDR3 in DNA: TGCGCCAGCAGCTTGTCCCTAGCGCCAAGCACAGATACGCAGTATTTT.